This is a list of T cell receptor beta chains from one sample in a study of T cell changes during pregnancy in multiple sclerosis. Here immunoSEQ multiplex PCR was the method, and the copy in TCRdb shows in-frame clones only, minus some. The profile shows some 70,000 clones, less than 95% of them singletons. This specimen was peripheral blood, taken in the second trimester of pregnancy. The receptors originated from a female donor with multiple sclerosis, enrolled in a pregnancy study. The CDR3 runs from the conserved cysteine through the conserved F or W.

v_gene	j_gene	CDR3aa
TRBV19	TRBJ2-5	CASSLAETQYF
TRBV7-2	TRBJ2-7	CASSLDRNYEQYF
TRBV7-3	TRBJ2-7	CASSPGLAGFYEQYF
TRBV6-1	TRBJ1-5	CASSEGASSQPQHF
TRBV7-8	TRBJ2-2	CASSPGQGGSGELFF
TRBV9	TRBJ2-5	CASSVETSGVQETQYF
TRBV2	TRBJ2-4	CASSGQAKNIQYF
TRBV5-6	TRBJ2-7	CASSFPGTGSHEQYF
TRBV27	TRBJ2-3	CASSGQSTDTQYF
TRBV15	TRBJ2-6	CATSTRAGTEGSGANVLTF
TRBV2	TRBJ1-1	CASEITPNTEAFF
TRBV9	TRBJ1-1	CASSALTGTGASNTEAFF
TRBV9	TRBJ1-1	CASSVGGGAETEAFF
TRBV7-7	TRBJ2-3	CASSPRGPGDTQYF
TRBV18	TRBJ2-5	CASSPVAGSGETQYF
TRBV19	TRBJ1-5	CASSFQGVNYQPQHF
TRBV7-2	TRBJ2-1	CASSLASGGYNEQFF
TRBV5-1	TRBJ2-7	CASSPLRGGYEQYF
TRBV9	TRBJ2-1	CASSVEGQGAREQFF
TRBV7-6	TRBJ2-7	CASSSGTGAYEQYF